The following is a T cell receptor (beta chain) sequence with its context. In its sample, this clonotype was seen many times. It lacks a known antigen. Per-base quality was not reported, and no clone a single base away is much larger than it. This sample was included in a study of T-cell reconstitution after alpha-beta-depleted transplantation in children (TCRdb year 2016). At the level of the whole study: The study quantitatively tracked T-cell immune reconstitution after TCRalphabeta/CD19-depleted allogeneic hematopoietic cell transplantation in children using TCR repertoire profiling.

The full study reports these points: Over the following months the frequencies of hyperexpanded clones went down, and after one year T-cell counts and TCRbeta diversity were mostly credited to newly produced T cells. In some patients, the high TCRbeta diversity seen at day 60 was put down to recipient T cells and intrathymic progenitors that had survived conditioning. The apparently early recovery of alphabetaT-cell counts about two months after transplant reportedly depended on only several hundred rapidly expanded clones that came from non-depleted graft cells.

Library method: PCR. These reads were obtained on an Illumina HiSeq 2500. TCR library preparation used molecular barcoding, with unique molecular identifiers applied to normalize quantification of the TCRbeta repertoire. TCRdb redid the processing of the public reads, applying fastp at Q25 and MiXCR, and retained in-frame beta chains. All rows with the same CDR3 protein become a single entry with the most common DNA and genes. The sample table holds 330,000 or so distinct CDR3 sequences, of which 7.5% to 9% were seen once. The ten most abundant clones make up approximately 9.6% of the sample. CDR3 length: 13 amino acids, cysteine to phenylalanine. Only the CDR3 region is kept as DNA, spanning 39 bases read in frame from base 1. CDR1 and CDR2 are read off the germline V gene as SGDLS and YYNGEE. V is pared back by 1 base and J by 6 bases, with 10 bases lying between the germline termini. The treatment or condition label of this sample denotes: allogeneic hematopoietic cell transplantation with graft depleted of TCRalphabeta T cells and CD19 B cells. The children who served as transplant recipients had been given grafts of TCRalphabeta/CD19-depleted allogeneic hematopoietic cells.

The chain is assembled from TRBV9 and TRBJ1-2, with the D gene too uncertain to name. The material was peripheral blood, obtained 360 days after TCRalphabeta/CD19-depleted stem cell transplant. This sequence was found in a female patient aged 2 to 10 who had a stem cell transplant for Fanconi anemia, so the T cells may come from the graft donor. This receptor carries the CDR3 CASSVYSDDGYTF. The DNA is as follows: TGTGCCAGCAGCGTATATTCGGACGATGGCTACACCTTC.